One sample yielded the 10 T cell receptor beta chains listed below, sequenced in a study of T cell repertoires in cytomegalovirus infection (dated by TCRdb to between 2018 and 2020). TCRdb shows the sequencer as Illumina HiSeq 1500. TCRdb reprocessing: public reads trimmed at Q25 with fastp, clones called with MiXCR, in-frame beta chains kept. Rows merge per CDR3 protein into single entries with the most common DNA and genes. The sample has roughly 230,000 distinct CDR3 sequences on record, around an eighth of them singletons. The leading ten clones occupy under 2% of the sample. Sequencing was carried out using PBMCs. Source of these receptors: a human donor in good health (CMV status not recorded). Some clones in this sample may be carry-over from other donors' samples.

This clonotype was detected ten times or more. The chain is built from TRBV29-1 and TRBJ1-2; maybe TRBD1 (6 bases). Germline V gene lookup returns CDR1 SQVTM and CDR2 ANQGSEA. The CDR3 has 15 residues. Trimming took 2 bases from V and 4 from J, leaving 17 bases between them. The CDR3 spells CSVEYPIRTVYGYTF. The CDR3 nucleotides read TGCAGCGTTGAATACCCAATAAGGACAGTCTATGGCTACACCTTC.

This clonotype occurred many times. The chain uses TRBV28 and TRBJ1-1, with a possible D match to TRBD1 (6 bases). The CDR3 is made up of 17 amino acids. Between the trimmed V and J ends, which lost 2 bases and 2 bases, there was a span of 18 bases. CDR1 is MDHEN and CDR2 is SYDVKM in the germline V gene. CDR3 coding DNA: TGTGCCAGCAGTTTACCGGGGGCCGGAGTGGGTAACACTGAAGCTTTCTTT. Translation gives CASSLPGAGVGNTEAFF.

This clonotype appeared many times. The chain employs TRBV28 and TRBJ2-3; D may correspond to TRBD1 or TRBD2 (5 bases each). The CDR3 runs 13 residues. Germline assignment: CDR1 MDHEN and CDR2 SYDVKM. CDR3 sequence: CAEGTASTDTQYF. The CDR3 nucleotides are TGTGCTGAGGGGACGGCTAGCACAGATACGCAGTATTTT.

This clonotype has just a few counts. The chain couples TRBV20-1 to TRBJ2-7, with D perhaps matching TRBD2 (6 bases). Trimming took 6 bases from V and 6 from J, leaving 18 bases between them. Germline-derived CDR1 and CDR2 are DFQATT and SNEGSKA (reference sequence). The CDR3 runs 13 residues. CDR3 in amino acids: CSAFPFAGLEQYF. CDR3 nucleotide sequence: TGCAGTGCCTTCCCTTTTGCGGGGCTCGAGCAGTACTTC.

V gene TRBV28 combines with J gene TRBJ2-1; D may be TRBD2 (6 bases). The CDR3 length is 15 residues. In germline, CDR1 is MDHEN, CDR2 SYDVKM. The ends were cut back, 3 bases at V and 3 bases at J, with 12 bases in the middle. The CDR3: CASSFRGGNYNEQFF. The DNA of the CDR3 is TGTGCCAGCAGTTTTAGGGGCGGGAACTACAATGAGCAGTTCTTC.

This clonotype was detected ten times or more. This chain joins TRBV7-2 and TRBJ2-3; D may be TRBD1 (6 bases). In germline, CDR1 is SGHTA, CDR2 FQGNSA. This CDR3 is built from 12 residues. Trimming took 4 bases from V and 7 from J, leaving 9 bases between them. CDR3 in DNA: TGTGCCAGCAGCTCAGGGGTTTATACGCAGTATTTT. Translating gives CASSSGVYTQYF.

The chain recombines TRBV19 with TRBJ1-3, with 7 bases lining up with TRBD1. CDR1 and CDR2 (germline): LNHDA, SQIVND (reference sequence). Unmatched junction bases numbered 5, after V lost 6 bases and J lost 0 bases. The CDR3 extends over 15 amino acids. The CDR3 DNA follows: TGTGCCAGTAGCACAACAGGGGACTCTGGAAACACCATATATTTT. Translation gives CASSTTGDSGNTIYF. The variable domain in full, with the rest retrieved from reference TRBV19 and TRBJ1-3, is DGGITQSPKYLFRKEGQNVTLSCEQNLNHDAMYWYRQDPGQGLRLIYYSQIVNDFQKGDIAEGYSVSREKKESFPLTVTSAQKNPTAFYLCASSTTGDSGNTIYFGEGSWLTVV.

Many counts were recorded for this clonotype. This chain connects TRBV7-2 to TRBJ2-1; the match to TRBD2 covers 7 bases. V was pared by 1 base and J by 10 bases, with 4 bases of the junction left unmatched. CDR1 and CDR2 from the germline V gene are SGHTA and FQGNSA. There are 13 residues in the CDR3. CDR3 loop: CASSLDPAGEQFF. CDR3 nucleotides: TGTGCCAGCAGCTTAGACCCAGCGGGGGAGCAGTTCTTC.

At least ten counts were recorded for this clonotype. The rearrangement links TRBV6-2 or TRBV6-3 to TRBJ1-5; D might be TRBD1 (6 bases). This CDR3 has 19 residues. CDR1 and CDR2 (germline): MNHEY, SVGEGT. Trimming shortened V by 5 bases and J by 0 bases, and 23 bases separated the two germline ends. DNA of the CDR3: TGTGCCAGCAGTCCCACTTCGACGAGGGGGGGGTATAGCAATCAGCCCCAGCATTTT. Its protein product is CASSPTSTRGGYSNQPQHF.

This clonotype was seen many times. The chain carries TRBV20-1 and TRBJ2-5, with TRBD1 matching 7 bases. This CDR3 region has 17 residues. CDR1 and CDR2 from the germline V gene are DFQATT and SNEGSKA (reference sequence). The junction had 16 bases not matched to a gene; V was cut back by 4 bases and J by 2 bases. CDR3 loop: CSAIPTADLQGQETQYF. CDR3 coding DNA: TGCAGTGCTATACCAACCGCTGATTTACAGGGGCAAGAGACCCAGTACTTC.